A selection of T cell receptor beta chains follows, all from one sample in a study of lymphopenia after photon versus proton radiotherapy. Only in-frame clones appear in the TCRdb table, and some are missing; sequencing was by immunoSEQ multiplex PCR. The sample gives approximately 150,000 clones, 88% of which show up once; around 5% is in the top ten. The sequenced sample was peripheral blood, obtained from a patient treated with photon-based radiotherapy. The receptors derive from a man aged 50-60 years with gastric cancer. CDR3s include the opening cysteine and the closing phenylalanine or tryptophan. D genes are given only for firm matches. A clone size is listed for some rows: how often the clone was seen (once, few, many), or a class if it is expanded.

v_call	j_call	d_call	clone_size	cdr3_nt	cdr3_aa
TRBV28	TRBJ1-1	.	.	TGTGCCAGCAGTTTATCCCCCGGGGCCGCGGCTTTCTTT	CASSLSPGAAAFF
TRBV7-2	TRBJ1-1	.	.	TGTGCCAGCAGCTTAGATCAGGGACTCATGAACACTGAAGCTTTCTTT	CASSLDQGLMNTEAFF
TRBV19	TRBJ1-1	.	.	TGTGCCAGTAGTATCGGGTACGGGGTCACTGAAGCTTTCTTT	CASSIGYGVTEAFF
TRBV14	TRBJ2-2	.	.	TGTGCCAGCAGCCGGGACTTGAACACCGGGGAGCTGTTTTTT	CASSRDLNTGELFF
TRBV18	TRBJ2-7	.	.	TGTGCCAGCTCACCACGGACCTACGAGCAGTACTTC	CASSPRTYEQYF
TRBV5-4	TRBJ2-7	.	.	TGTGCCAGCAGCTTGGTTGGCAGACCGAGCTCCTACGAGCAGTACTTC	CASSLVGRPSSYEQYF
TRBV4-1	TRBJ2-1	.	.	TGCGCCAGCATCCCAAGTTACCGCCCCAGCTCCTACAATGAGCAGTTCTTC	CASIPSYRPSSYNEQFF
TRBV7-2	TRBJ2-7	TRBD2	.	TGTGCCAGCAGCTTAGTGCGGACTAGCGGGCCTACCTACGAGCAGTACTTC	CASSLVRTSGPTYEQYF
TRBV30	TRBJ2-7	.	.	TGTGCCTGGAGCCCTCAGGTGGACGAGCAGTACTTC	CAWSPQVDEQYF
TRBV29-1	TRBJ1-2	.	.	TGCAGCGTGGAACGGCGGGGTGGGGACTATGGCTACACCTTC	CSVERRGGDYGYTF
TRBV18	TRBJ1-2	.	once	TGTGCCAGCTCCTTCACACAGGAGGAAGGCTACACCTTC	CASSFTQEEGYTF
TRBV11-2	TRBJ1-1	.	.	TGTGCCAGCAGCTTAGGAGCAGGGCAAGCTTTCTTT	CASSLGAGQAFF
TRBV29-1	TRBJ1-1	.	.	TGCAGCCTCAGTAGGGAAAACACTGAAGCTTTCTTT	CSLSRENTEAFF
TRBV5-4	TRBJ2-1	TRBD1	.	TGTGCCAGCAGCTATCCGGGACAGGGGGCAGACTACAATGAGCAGTTCTTC	CASSYPGQGADYNEQFF
TRBV19	TRBJ1-1	.	.	TGTGCCAGTAGGAGAGGGGCGGGGCCGAACACTGAAGCTTTCTTT	CASRRGAGPNTEAFF
TRBV28	TRBJ2-7	.	.	TGTGCCAGCAGTTACAGGGCGTACGAGCAGTACTTC	CASSYRAYEQYF
TRBV7-2	TRBJ1-4	.	.	TGTGCCAGCAGCTTAGGGGCAGCAGCAACTAATGAAAAACTGTTTTTT	CASSLGAAATNEKLFF